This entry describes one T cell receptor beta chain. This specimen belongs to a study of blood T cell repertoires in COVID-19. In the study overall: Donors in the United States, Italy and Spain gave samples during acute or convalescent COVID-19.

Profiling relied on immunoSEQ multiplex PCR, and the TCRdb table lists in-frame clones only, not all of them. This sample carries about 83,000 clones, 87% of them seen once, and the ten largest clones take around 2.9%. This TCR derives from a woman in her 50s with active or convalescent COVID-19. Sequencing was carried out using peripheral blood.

CDR3 coding DNA: TGTGCCAGCAGCTTACGCGGGACGGGAAACACCATATATTTT. Translating gives CASSLRGTGNTIYF. V is TRBV5-4 and J is TRBJ1-3, with D possibly being TRBD1 (5 bases). The V gene lost 2 bases and the J gene lost 4 bases, with 10 bases spanning the gap. Germline V gene lookup returns CDR1 SGHNT and CDR2 YYREEE (reference sequence). The CDR3 totals 14 residues.